The 28 T cell receptor beta chains below come from one sample, sequenced in a study of blood T cells in healthy people across ages. Sample-barcoded 5' priming and a J-beta primer mix drove a second PCR of roughly 6 to 12 cycles. Each CDR3 protein is one row after TCRdb ran MiXCR on the 5' RACE reads. The table shows hundreds of thousands of distinct CDR3 sequences, with about 43% occurring only once. The specimen sequenced was blood. The source is a man of 80 years or more in good health.

V usage is TRBV7-2 and J usage is TRBJ2-4, with 9 bases that match TRBD2. The J segment lost 0 bases and the V segment lost 5 bases, leaving 11 bases of the junction unmatched. The CDR3 has 18 amino acids. Germline V lookup: CDR1 SGHTA, CDR2 FQGNSA. CDR3 in DNA: TGTGCCAGCAGCCCTCGAGGGACTAGCCTCGCAGCCAAAAACATTCAGTACTTC. It yields the protein CASSPRGTSLAAKNIQYF. The whole variable domain, remainder taken from reference TRBV7-2 and TRBJ2-4, is GAGVSQSPSNKVTEKGKDVELRCDPISGHTALYWYRQSLGQGLEFLIYFQGNSAPDKSGLPSDRFSAERTGGSVSTLTIQRTQQEDSAVYLCASSPRGTSLAAKNIQYFGAGTRLSVL.

The CDR3 spells CSASRTGDAYEQYF. The CDR3 DNA reads as TGCAGTGCTAGCCGGACAGGGGATGCCTACGAGCAGTACTTC. The genes are TRBV20-1 and TRBJ2-7; TRBD1 matches 9 bases. Germline values: CDR1 DFQATT, CDR2 SNEGSKA (reference sequence). J gave up 2 bases and V 3 bases, and 5 bases lay outside the gene matches. The CDR3 is made up of 14 amino acids.

The rearrangement uses TRBV7-2 and TRBJ2-1, with D hard to call. Germline CDR1 is SGHTA and CDR2 is FQGNSA. V was cut by 2 bases and J by 3 bases, with 8 bases left in between. The CDR3 runs to 14 residues. The DNA for the CDR3 is TGTGCCAGCAGCTTAAGGGCTATCTACAATGAGCAGTTCTTC. It translates to CASSLRAIYNEQFF.

Here the CDR3 reads CASRERQNTGELFF. CDR3 coding DNA: TGTGCCAGCAGGGAAAGACAGAACACCGGGGAGCTGTTTTTT. V gene TRBV2 combines with J gene TRBJ2-2; no reliable D call. CDR1 and CDR2 from the germline V gene are SNHLY and FYNNEI. This CDR3 comprises 14 residues. V was trimmed by 6 bases and J by 1 base, leaving 9 bases between them.

This clonotype was picked up a small number of times. The rearrangement links TRBV2 to TRBJ2-5, with TRBD2 as a possible D gene (5 bases). The CDR3 loop spans 14 amino acids. The germline V gene encodes CDR1 SNHLY and CDR2 FYNNEI. V was shortened by 6 bases and J by 5 bases, with 16 bases between the two germline ends. The CDR3 sequence: CASSRLPRGETQYF. CDR3 bases: TGTGCCAGCAGCCGCCTCCCCAGAGGGGAGACCCAGTACTTC.

This clonotype was counted between two and nine times. This chain joins TRBV4-3 and TRBJ1-1, with TRBD1 as a possible D gene (5 bases). Trimming removed 1 base at V and 1 base at J, with 10 bases between. This CDR3 comprises 15 residues. From germline, CDR1 is LGHNA and CDR2 YSLEER. Written as DNA, the CDR3 is TGCGCCAGCAGCCAAGTAAGACAGCCGAACACTGAAGCTTTCTTT. Amino acid sequence: CASSQVRQPNTEAFF.

This clonotype was seen only once. The chain's CDR3 is CSAWASGGTRSWQFF. The CDR3 DNA is TGCAGTGCTTGGGCTAGCGGGGGGACTCGGTCCTGGCAGTTCTTC. V usage is TRBV20-1 and J usage is TRBJ2-1, with 11 bases lining up with TRBD2. Looked up from germline, CDR1 is DFQATT and CDR2 is SNEGSKA (reference sequence). The V and J ends lost 5 bases and 12 bases, in that order; junction bases with no gene match: 15. The CDR3 spans 15 residues.

As concerns this clonotype: Germline is not matched at one junction end, which may reflect a read error. The chain links TRBV5-1 to TRBJ2-7, with 7 bases identical to TRBD2. The germline CDR1 and CDR2 sequences are SGHRS and YFSETQ. The CDR3 has 14 residues. The CDR3 DNA is TGCGCCAGCGGCTTCCTAGCGGCCCGGGGCGAGCAGTACTTC. The encoded protein is CASGFLAARGEQYF.

The genes are TRBV28 and TRBJ2-7, with TRBD1 identical over 8 bases. Trimming at V came to 7 bases and at J to 3 bases, leaving 11 bases not matched to a gene. CDR1 and CDR2 (germline): MDHEN, SYDVKM. The CDR3 sequence is 15 residues long. The CDR3 nucleotides read TGTGCCAGCAACATGGGGTCCACAGGGGGCTACGAGCAGTACTTC. Protein: CASNMGSTGGYEQYF.

As regards this clonotype: One end of the junction is discordant with germline, which a read error may explain. This sequence joins TRBV9 and TRBJ1-6, with no clear D. Germline-derived CDR1 and CDR2 are SGDLS and YYNGEE. This CDR3 is built from 15 residues. This CDR3 is CASSVALMENSPFHF. The CDR3 DNA sequence: TGTGCCAGCAGCGTAGCCCTCATGGAGAATTCACCCTTCCACTTT.

The chain combines TRBV4-1 with TRBJ2-1; D remains ambiguous. This CDR3 region has 11 residues. The germline V gene encodes CDR1 MGHRA and CDR2 YSYEKL. V was trimmed by 11 bases and J by 0 bases, leaving 5 bases between them. The CDR3 loop is CAGSSYNEQFF. CDR3 in DNA: TGCGCCGGTAGCTCCTACAATGAGCAGTTCTTC.

The chain employs TRBV4-3 and TRBJ1-2; D is ambiguous. Between the trimmed V and J ends, which lost 2 bases and 0 bases, there was a span of 10 bases. The CDR3 length is 15 residues. In germline, CDR1 is LGHNA, CDR2 YSLEER. CDR3 nucleotide sequence: TGCGCCAGCAGCCAAAGACGGCTTACTAACTATGGCTACACCTTC. It is translated as CASSQRRLTNYGYTF.

This clonotype was counted at least ten times. The chain recombines TRBV6-5 with TRBJ2-5; D may be TRBD1 (6 bases). V dropped 5 bases and J dropped 5 bases, with 15 bases sitting between them. Germline CDR1 is MNHEY and CDR2 is SVGAGI. The CDR3 contains 14 residues. CDR3 nucleotides: TGTGCCAGCAGTGAAGCTCCAGGACAGGAGACCCAGTACTTC. This encodes CASSEAPGQETQYF.

This clonotype was recorded a few times. The genes are TRBV25-1 and TRBJ2-3, with 9 nucleotides matching TRBD1. The germline V gene encodes CDR1 MGHDK and CDR2 SYGVNS. This CDR3 contains 18 residues. The trim removed 5 bases at V and 0 bases at J, leaving 12 bases unmatched. Written as DNA, the CDR3 is TGTGCCAGCAGTCAGGGACAGGGTGGGCGAACTAGCACAGATACGCAGTATTTT. It codes for CASSQGQGGRTSTDTQYF.

This clonotype turned up a few times. V gene TRBV6-2 or TRBV6-3 combines with J gene TRBJ1-2, with TRBD1 identical over 8 bases. CDR1 is MNHEY, CDR2 SVGEGT, per germline. The length of the CDR3 is 17 residues. V shed 4 bases and J 3 bases; nucleotides not matched to a gene: 13. The CDR3 region has the DNA TGTGCCAGCAGTTGGGACCCCGGACAGGGAGTCGACTATGGCTACACCTTC. Translated, it gives CASSWDPGQGVDYGYTF.

This rearrangement joins TRBV12-3 or TRBV12-4 to TRBJ2-3, with TRBD2 matching over 9 bases. Trimming cost V 7 bases and J 1 base; bases outside gene matches: 3. This CDR3 is 14 amino acids long. The chain's CDR3 is CASTRLAGTDTQYF. The CDR3 nucleotides read TGTGCCAGCACCCGACTAGCGGGCACAGATACGCAGTATTTT.

The rearrangement joins TRBV3-1 to TRBJ1-2; perhaps TRBD1 as D (6 bases). Trimming stripped 3 bases from V and 8 bases from J, with 10 bases between. The CDR3 totals 12 residues. The V gene's germline CDR1 is LGHDT and CDR2 YNNKEL (reference sequence). CDR3 sequence: CASSHGGGGYTF. As DNA, the CDR3 is TGTGCCAGCAGCCATGGGGGCGGCGGCTACACCTTC.

The rearrangement links TRBV10-3 to TRBJ1-4; D call uncertain. This CDR3 region has 15 residues. The germline gives CDR1 ENHRY, CDR2 SYGVKD. Between the trimmed V and J ends, which lost 3 bases and 0 bases, there was a span of 8 bases. The CDR3 sequence is CAISDGPATNEKLFF. CDR3 sequence (DNA): TGTGCCATCAGTGATGGACCTGCAACTAATGAAAAACTGTTTTTT.

The CDR3 region has the DNA TGTGCCAGCGGGGTCCCGGCCCCTCTAACCAAGCAGTACTTC. Translation gives CASGVPAPLTKQYF. The V and J genes are TRBV27 and TRBJ2-7; D is uncertain. CDR3 length: 14 residues. The V end was cut by 8 bases, the J end by 8 bases, with 22 bases between. Germline CDR1 is MNHEY and CDR2 is SMNVEV (reference sequence).

V and J are TRBV27 and TRBJ2-1; D call uncertain. Germline CDR1 is MNHEY and CDR2 is SMNVEV (reference sequence). Trimming cost V 0 bases and J 10 bases, with 13 bases left between them. The CDR3 covers 14 residues. CDR3 sequence (DNA): TGTGCCAGCAGTTTATCCTCAATACAATGGGAGCAGTTCTTC. Amino acid sequence: CASSLSSIQWEQFF.

In this sample, this clonotype turned up a few times. The V call is TRBV20-1, the J call TRBJ2-5, with D tentatively TRBD2 (5 bases). The CDR3 runs to 9 residues. CDR1 and CDR2 from the germline V gene are DFQATT and SNEGSKA (reference sequence). V was shortened by 7 bases and J by 12 bases, with 12 bases between the two germline ends. This chain's CDR3 is CSVGGRKYF. The DNA of the CDR3 is TGCAGTGTCGGTGGGAGAAAGTACTTC.

V usage is TRBV15 and J usage is TRBJ2-1, with 11 bases matching TRBD2. Judging by the DNA end, TRBJ2-7 fits better; the J call may be wrong. Germline loops: CDR1 LNHNV, CDR2 YYDKDF (reference sequence). The CDR3 has 16 amino acids. The CDR3 sequence is CATSYPGGLADNEQYF. The CDR3 coding sequence is TGTGCCACCAGCTACCCCGGGGGACTAGCGGACAATGAGCAGTACTTC.

J is TRBJ2-5 and V is TRBV5-5, with D unclear. Deletions cut 1 base from V and 5 bases from J, with 21 bases between. The CDR3 consists of 17 residues. Germline CDR1 is SGHKS and CDR2 is YYEKEE (reference sequence). CDR3 in amino acids: CASSLSGYWSRTETQYF. CDR3 DNA sequence: TGTGCCAGCAGCTTGAGTGGTTATTGGTCACGTACGGAGACCCAGTACTTC.

This clonotype was counted once. The chain uses TRBV27 and TRBJ2-4, with 7 bases lining up with TRBD2. The J call may be wrong; the DNA end is better matched by TRBJ2-7. The germline V gene has CDR1 MNHEY and CDR2 SMNVEV (reference sequence). The length of the CDR3 is 14 residues. This CDR3 reads CASSFAGVPYEQYF. Here the CDR3 DNA reads TGTGCCAGCAGTTTTGCGGGAGTCCCCTACGAGCAGTACTTC.

This clonotype occurred a few times. The chain couples TRBV28 to TRBJ2-3, with 9 bases aligning to TRBD1. This CDR3 contains 15 residues. CDR1 and CDR2 (germline): MDHEN, SYDVKM. V lost 5 bases to trimming and J lost 6 bases; unmatched junction nucleotides: 9. CDR3 in DNA: TGTGCCAGCAGTACCCACAGGGGGCGCTTGGATACGCAGTATTTT. The encoded protein is CASSTHRGRLDTQYF.

The chain combines TRBV20-1 with TRBJ1-2; D gene uncertain. V was trimmed by 6 bases and J by 1 base, leaving 15 bases between them. CDR3 length equals 14 residues. Germline V gene data show CDR1 as DFQATT and CDR2 as SNEGSKA (reference sequence). The CDR3 spells CSAAQGGDNYGYTF. CDR3 DNA sequence: TGCAGTGCCGCTCAAGGTGGAGATAACTATGGCTACACCTTC.

Ten or more counts support this clonotype. V usage is TRBV4-2 and J usage is TRBJ2-1; TRBD1 might be the D (5 bases). Germline V gene lookup returns CDR1 LGHNA and CDR2 YNFKEQ. This CDR3 is built from 14 residues. V dropped 3 bases and J dropped 7 bases, with 13 bases sitting between them. The CDR3 here is CASSQGRQTNEQFF. The CDR3 DNA sequence: TGTGCCAGCAGCCAGGGTCGACAGACAAATGAGCAGTTCTTC.

There are a few counts of this clonotype. This chain connects TRBV20-1 to TRBJ2-5, with a tentative D call TRBD1 (6 bases). The J call may be faulty, since TRBJ2-7 better matches the DNA end. This CDR3 contains 15 residues. The germline V gene encodes CDR1 DFQATT and CDR2 SNEGSKA (reference sequence). Here the CDR3 reads CSAPPPPGHLYEQYF. The CDR3 DNA sequence: TGCAGTGCGCCTCCTCCTCCGGGACACCTCTACGAGCAGTACTTC.